The sequence of this TCR beta chain was determined in a study of blood T cell repertoires in COVID-19 (TCRdb year 2020). In terms of the full investigation: Samples from collaborators originated in the United States, Italy and Spain and spanned both the acute and convalescent phases of COVID-19. The prospective study material was composed of cDNA or gDNA derived from T cells, B-cell-depleted T cells, or PBMCs. The dataset comprised deeply sampled blood TCRbeta repertoires from subjects exposed to, actively infected with, or recovered from COVID-19. The repertoires were released in a freely available public database intended as a resource for research on the immune response to SARS-CoV-2. The samples were drawn from two sources: the first 160 participants of the ongoing ImmuneRACE study, and 950 to 1,500 subjects contributed by 6 global collaborators. The sample metadata nearly always contained a de-identified subject ID, COVID-19 status, age in years and sex. Where available, HLA class I and class II types were taken from metadata supplied by the sample provider and were not determined by assay-based typing. What the research found in general, with its limitations: How much clinical and demographic metadata was included differed by source and by participant, and the metadata was provided uncurated.

Each collaborating institution followed its own protocols to collect whole blood in K2EDTA tubes. For TCRbeta analysis, collaborators shipped samples as frozen whole blood, isolated PBMCs, or DNA extracted from either of those sample types. A word on this clone: Its antigen target is currently unknown. The record has no base qualities; no much larger clone is one base away.

The immunoSEQ Assay, a bias-controlled multiplex PCR, was used to amplify TCRbeta CDR3 regions from genomic DNA. The authors' analysis ran thus. Within the assay, amplification of reference gene primers was used to estimate how many nucleated cells each sample contained. To quantify the absolute abundance of each unique TCRbeta CDR3 rearrangement, sequence reads were collapsed and filtered. For each sample, productive Simpson clonality was calculated as the square root of Simpson's diversity index across productive rearrangements. In TCRdb, the immuneACCESS table is reduced to in-frame sequences with V and J assigned. These tables do not hold every clone; where another copy was compared, an unresolved V gene accounts for under half, and the others remain unexplained. The V and J calls and the clone size are those of that table, but D and trimming were determined from the DNA. The sample records under 250,000 clones, around 88% of which are singletons. 12% of the sample lies in the top ten.

The source material was peripheral blood. This receptor was identified in an elderly man with acute or convalescent COVID-19.

The sequenced DNA is TGTGCCAGCAGCCACTCACAGGGGGTGAATTCACCCCTCCACTTT. Its protein product is CASSHSQGVNSPLHF. The rearranged chain carries TRBV3-1 (or the pseudogene TRBV3-2) and TRBJ1-6, with 8 junctional bases fitting TRBD1. CDR1 and CDR2 are read off the germline V gene (reference sequence) as LGHDT and YNNKEL. The junction shows trimming of 3 bases on V and 7 bases on J, and the gene matches do not reach 5 bases of it. Inclusive of the bounding cysteine and phenylalanine, the CDR3 is 15 residues long. The kept DNA is CDR3 alone, 45 bases in frame from the first base.